These 20 T cell receptor beta chains came from one sample sequenced in a study of post-analysis software for immune sequencing data. Libraries were made from TCR beta cDNA, and they carried unique molecular identifiers. One entry per CDR3 protein, called by TCRdb with MiXCR from the PCR reads. Of about 260,000 distinct CDR3 sequences listed, approximately 34% are singletons. Notes on the study in general: There were roughly five TRBV segments more frequent in patients than controls, and TRBV5-6, TRBV5-1 and TRBV20-1 were among them.

Their recognized antigens are unknown. The sample consisted of blood. The source of these receptors is a girl aged 10 to 17 with multiple sclerosis.

The sample holds many counts of this clonotype. The chain links TRBV12-3 or TRBV12-4 to TRBJ1-2; 9 bases map to TRBD1. Unmatched junction bases numbered 10, after V lost 6 bases and J lost 8 bases. The CDR3 length is 14 residues. Written as DNA, the CDR3 is TGTGCCAGCAGCCCCCCCCGGGACAGGGCCGGCTACACCTTC. Its translation: CASSPPRDRAGYTF.

This chain links TRBV3-1 with TRBJ2-3, with 13 bases identical to TRBD2. This CDR3 has 16 amino acids. From germline, CDR1 is LGHDT and CDR2 YNNKEL (reference sequence). V dropped 1 base and J dropped 5; count of bases not matched to a gene: 3. The CDR3 spells CASSQVRLAGGDTQYF. In DNA form, the CDR3 reads TGTGCCAGCAGCCAAGTTCGACTAGCGGGAGGAGATACGCAGTATTTT.

At least ten counts were recorded for this clonotype. DNA for the CDR3: TGTGCCAGCAGTGGACAGGGTATCCAAGAGACCCAGTACTTC. It encodes CASSGQGIQETQYF. The chain couples TRBV25-1 to TRBJ2-5, with 7 nucleotides matching TRBD1. Losses at the gene ends were 4 bases for V and 1 base for J; bases not matched to a gene: 3. Germline assignment: CDR1 MGHDK and CDR2 SYGVNS. CDR3 size: 14 residues.

This clonotype has at least ten counts. V gene TRBV7-9 combines with J gene TRBJ2-5, with 7 bases aligning to TRBD1. The CDR3 loop spans 14 amino acids. In germline, CDR1 is SEHNR, CDR2 FQNEAQ (reference sequence). V was pared by 5 bases and J by 0 bases, with 3 bases of the junction left unmatched. CDR3 amino acids: CASSPDRHQETQYF. The CDR3 DNA reads as TGTGCCAGCAGCCCGGACAGGCACCAAGAGACCCAGTACTTC.

V gene TRBV6-5 combines with J gene TRBJ1-4, with D hard to call. Per the germline V gene, CDR1 is MNHEY and CDR2 is SVGAGI. The CDR3 sequence is 12 residues long. Trimming removed 6 bases at V and 6 bases at J, with 8 bases between. For the CDR3, the DNA is TGTGCCAGCAGAAGGATTGATGAAAAACTGTTTTTT. It codes for CASRRIDEKLFF.

V gene TRBV20-1 combines with J gene TRBJ2-2, with 9 bases lining up with TRBD2. Losses at the gene ends were 5 bases for V and 0 bases for J; bases not matched to a gene: 7. The germline V gene has CDR1 DFQATT and CDR2 SNEGSKA (reference sequence). This CDR3 comprises 16 residues. The CDR3 is CSAHRSGSANTGELFF. In nucleotides, the CDR3 is TGCAGTGCTCACCGTAGCGGGAGTGCGAACACCGGGGAGCTGTTTTTT.

As regards this clonotype: A much larger clone differs by one base, so this may be a read error. The chain is built from TRBV6-1 and TRBJ2-1; the D call may be TRBD1 or TRBD2 (5 bases each). The better agreement between TRBJ2-7 and the DNA end casts doubt on the J call. The CDR3 runs to 14 residues. The germline V gene has CDR1 MNHNS and CDR2 SASEGT. Here the CDR3 reads CASTARGEGNEQYF. The CDR3, as DNA: TGTGCCAGCACCGCACGGGGCGAAGGGAATGAGCAGTACTTC.

This clonotype was found many times. This chain links TRBV10-3 with TRBJ1-2; a possible D gene is TRBD1 (5 bases). Trimming cost V 2 bases and J 8 bases, with 6 bases left between them. This CDR3 contains 11 residues. Germline V lookup: CDR1 ENHRY, CDR2 SYGVKD. Here the CDR3 DNA reads TGTGCCATCAGTGAGGGGGGAGGCTACACCTTC. This gives the protein CAISEGGGYTF.

The chain combines TRBV7-2 with TRBJ2-1; TRBD2 matches 12 bases. V shed 5 bases and J 8 bases; nucleotides not matched to a gene: 7. Germline V gene sequence: CDR1 SGHTA, CDR2 FQGNSA. This CDR3 region has 15 residues. The CDR3 region is CASSTPSGGAYEQFF. The CDR3 DNA is TGTGCCAGCAGCACCCCTAGCGGGGGGGCTTATGAGCAGTTCTTC. Full variable domain (missing parts from reference TRBV7-2 and TRBJ2-1): GAGVSQSPSNKVTEKGKDVELRCDPISGHTALYWYRQSLGQGLEFLIYFQGNSAPDKSGLPSDRFSAERTGGSVSTLTIQRTQQEDSAVYLCASSTPSGGAYEQFFGPGTRLTVL.

In the case of this clonotype: This may stem from a read error, because a much larger clone lies one nucleotide away. The rearrangement joins TRBV5-6 to TRBJ1-6; D remains ambiguous. The CDR3 sequence is 17 residues long. The V end was cut by 3 bases, the J end by 3 bases, with 16 bases between. Germline V gives CDR1 SGHDT, CDR2 YYEEEE. CDR3 in amino acids: CASSSTEAGLYNSPLHF. CDR3 DNA sequence: TGTGCCAGCAGCTCGACTGAGGCAGGACTCTATAATTCACCCCTCCACTTT.

CDR3 DNA sequence: TGCAGTGCTAGAGATCCCCGGACTAGCGGTATTGAGCAGTTCTTC. As protein: CSARDPRTSGIEQFF. The chain joins TRBV20-1 to TRBJ2-1; TRBD2 matches at 10 bases. CDR3 length: 15 residues. CDR1 is DFQATT and CDR2 is SNEGSKA in the germline V gene (reference sequence). V gave up 0 bases and J gave up 9 bases; unmatched junction bases: 8.

In this sample, this clonotype turned up many times. The V and J genes are TRBV9 and TRBJ2-5; D unresolved. The germline CDR1 and CDR2 sequences are SGDLS and YYNGEE. The CDR3 runs to 16 residues. V was cut by 2 bases and J by 2 bases, with 16 bases left in between. CDR3 coding DNA: TGTGCCAGCAGCGTTACCCCGACCGACTGGCAAGAGACCCAGTACTTC. Translating it yields CASSVTPTDWQETQYF.

The rearrangement joins TRBV30 to TRBJ2-5; possibly TRBD2 for D (6 bases). CDR1 is GTSNPN, CDR2 SVGIG, per germline (reference sequence). CDR3 length: 12 residues. The V end was cut by 2 bases, the J end by 11 bases, with 15 bases between. DNA for the CDR3: TGTGCCTGGAGTCCGGGTGGAGGGGAGCAGTACTTC. Encoded protein: CAWSPGGGEQYF.

This clonotype has at least ten counts. The CDR3 sequence: CASSAGTGGSEQYF. For the CDR3, the DNA is TGCGCCAGCAGCGCCGGGACAGGGGGGAGCGAGCAGTACTTC. V gene TRBV5-1 combines with J gene TRBJ2-7; 11 bases fit TRBD1. The trim removed 4 bases at V and 6 bases at J, leaving 6 bases unmatched. From germline, CDR1 is SGHRS and CDR2 YFSETQ. The CDR3 length is 14 residues.

Only a few counts were recorded for this clonotype. It may be a read error: a sequence one base away is much more abundant. J is TRBJ1-5 and V is TRBV6-4; maybe TRBD1 (5 bases). The CDR3 is 13 residues long. Per germline, CDR1 MRHNA and CDR2 SNTAGT. This chain's CDR3 is CASSLGWRQPRHF. CDR3 sequence (DNA): TGTGCCAGCAGTCTTGGATGGCGACAGCCCCGGCATTTT.

As for this clonotype: The DNA is omitted, as the CDR3 cannot be located on it reliably, and the CDR3 follows TCRdb's listing. V gene TRBV7-2 combines with J gene TRBJ1-6; TRBD1, the D gene given by the table, was not confirmed from the DNA. Germline V gene data show CDR1 as SGHTA and CDR2 as FQGNSA. The CDR3 is 13 amino acids long, termini counted. CDR3 in amino acids: CASSLDSVPPLHF.

V gene TRBV29-1 combines with J gene TRBJ2-7, with 10 nucleotides matching TRBD1. Trimming removed 4 bases from V and 6 bases from J; junction bases left unmatched: 6. This CDR3 comprises 13 residues. Looked up from germline, CDR1 is SQVTM and CDR2 is ANQGSEA. CDR3 in amino acids: CSVGRTGGREQYF. As DNA, the CDR3 is TGCAGCGTTGGAAGGACAGGGGGTCGCGAGCAGTACTTC.

The chain recombines TRBV4-1 with TRBJ2-2, with 14 bases fitting TRBD2. The V and J ends lost 1 base and 4 bases, in that order; junction bases with no gene match: 14. The CDR3 covers 21 residues. Per germline, CDR1 MGHRA and CDR2 YSYEKL. CDR3: CASSQVGAGTSGRRSTGELFF. The CDR3 bases are TGCGCCAGCAGCCAAGTGGGCGCCGGGACTAGCGGGAGACGCAGCACCGGGGAGCTGTTTTTT.

The J gene is TRBJ2-5, the V gene TRBV5-1; no clear D gene. The CDR3 is 15 amino acids. Trimming took 0 bases from V and 4 from J, leaving 13 bases between them. Germline loops: CDR1 SGHRS, CDR2 YFSETQ. Here the CDR3 DNA reads TGCGCCAGCAGCTTGGGTAGAGACGCTGGAGAGACCCAGTACTTC. Its protein is CASSLGRDAGETQYF.

This clonotype was found once. One base away lies a much larger clone, so this may be a sequencing read error. This chain joins TRBV20-1 and TRBJ1-2; D unclear. The CDR3 has 10 amino acids. The germline gives CDR1 DFQATT, CDR2 SNEGSKA (reference sequence). The CDR3 spells CSAKGSGCTF. Written as DNA, the CDR3 is TGCAGTGCAAAAGGTTCTGGCTGCACCTTC.